The next 24 T cell receptor beta chains were all read from a single sample in a study of monozygotic twins with inflammatory bowel disease. TCRdb reanalyzed the 5' RACE reads and collapses them to one entry per CDR3 protein, without DNA. The sample spans around 380,000 distinct CDR3 sequences; the ten largest clones claim 2% to 3%. What was sequenced was blood. All receptors come from a human donor with ulcerative colitis or Crohn's disease, or a healthy co-twin of an affected twin (not recorded which).

The chain carries TRBV7-6 and TRBJ2-1. Germline V gene lookup returns CDR1 SGHVS and CDR2 FNYEAQ. CDR3 length equals 13 residues. The CDR3 sequence: CASSLSRNNEQFF.

V gene TRBV9 combines with J gene TRBJ1-2; TCRdb selects TRBD1, and the lack of DNA leaves this call unchecked. CDR1 and CDR2 from the germline V gene are SGDLS and YYNGEE. This CDR3 comprises 16 residues. The CDR3 reads CASSPKIETGNYGYTF.

The chain joins TRBV20-1 to TRBJ2-3. The CDR3 spans 12 residues. CDR1 is DFQATT, CDR2 SNEGSKA, per germline (reference sequence). Here the CDR3 reads CSASRNTDTQYF.

The rearrangement uses TRBV30 and TRBJ2-7; the D call of TRBD1 rests on TCRdb alone, since no DNA is present to check it. CDR1 and CDR2 from the germline V gene are GTSNPN and SVGIG (reference sequence). The CDR3 covers 12 residues. This CDR3 is CASGTGGYEQYF.

This chain connects TRBV28 to TRBJ1-4; TCRdb proposes TRBD1, but this gene call is untestable without DNA. The CDR3 contains 15 residues. Germline V gene data show CDR1 as MDHEN and CDR2 as SYDVKM. CDR3: CASSSHLFPNEKLFF.

CDR3 region: CASSVGQLNTEAFF. The chain couples TRBV5-4 to TRBJ1-1. Germline V gene lookup returns CDR1 SGHNT and CDR2 YYREEE (reference sequence). This CDR3 has 14 residues. Looking up the rest from reference TRBV5-4 and TRBJ1-1 gives the full variable domain: ETGVTQSPTHLIKTRGQQVTLRCSSQSGHNTVSWYQQALGQGPQFIFQYYREEENGRGNFPPRFSGLQFPNYSSELNVNALELDDSALYLCASSVGQLNTEAFFGQGTRLTVV.

V usage is TRBV4-3 and J usage is TRBJ2-7; there is no DNA to check the TCRdb D call of TRBD1. From germline, CDR1 is LGHNA and CDR2 YSLEER. This CDR3 has 16 residues. This chain's CDR3 is CASSQDPGKITDEQYF.

The rearrangement links TRBV19 to TRBJ2-1. CDR1 is LNHDA and CDR2 is SQIVND in the germline V gene (reference sequence). CDR3 length: 13 amino acids. CDR3: CASSKLELTEQFF. Full variable domain (rest looked up from reference TRBV19 and TRBJ2-1): DGGITQSPKYLFRKEGQNVTLSCEQNLNHDAMYWYRQDPGQGLRLIYYSQIVNDFQKGDIAEGYSVSREKKESFPLTVTSAQKNPTAFYLCASSKLELTEQFFGPGTRLTVL.

The chain combines TRBV5-1 with TRBJ1-1. Germline CDR1 SGHRS, CDR2 YFSETQ. This CDR3 has 13 residues. CDR3: CASSLAEDPVLRF.

The chain employs TRBV27 and TRBJ1-2; without DNA, the TCRdb call of TRBD1 cannot be checked. CDR3 size: 14 residues. Germline V gene data show CDR1 as MNHEY and CDR2 as SMNVEV (reference sequence). CDR3 residues: CASSPGQQVYGYTF.

This chain uses TRBV15 with TRBJ2-1. The CDR3 consists of 14 residues. The germline gives CDR1 LNHNV, CDR2 YYDKDF (reference sequence). The CDR3 sequence is CATSREWENNEQFF.

This chain connects TRBV5-1 to TRBJ1-1. The CDR3 consists of 14 residues. Germline V gene sequence: CDR1 SGHRS, CDR2 YFSETQ. The CDR3 reads CASSSQLGNTEAFF.

The chain joins TRBV7-3 to TRBJ2-1. Looked up from germline, CDR1 is SGHTA and CDR2 is FQGTGA. The length of the CDR3 is 13 residues. This CDR3 is CASSQGTTNEQFF.

The rearrangement links TRBV27 to TRBJ1-2; the D call of TRBD1 rests on TCRdb alone, since no DNA is present to check it. Germline loops: CDR1 MNHEY, CDR2 SMNVEV (reference sequence). The CDR3 is 14 amino acids. The chain's CDR3 is CASSSGGRVYGYTF.

This chain uses TRBV27 with TRBJ1-2. Germline loops: CDR1 MNHEY, CDR2 SMNVEV (reference sequence). This CDR3 region has 14 residues. The CDR3 here is CASSALGRSYGYTF.

The rearrangement links TRBV29-1 to TRBJ2-1; TCRdb designates TRBD2, a call that cannot be tested without DNA. From germline, CDR1 is SQVTM and CDR2 ANQGSEA. The CDR3 loop spans 14 amino acids. The CDR3 spells CSVGLAGGRNEQFF.

The chain has TRBV15 and TRBJ1-5; the D gene TCRdb calls, TRBD1, cannot be checked with no DNA. Germline assignment: CDR1 LNHNV and CDR2 YYDKDF (reference sequence). CDR3 length: 17 residues. The CDR3 loop is CATSRDPQGKFHQPQHF.

The J gene is TRBJ1-6, the V gene TRBV18; the D gene TCRdb calls, TRBD1, cannot be checked with no DNA. This CDR3 spans 16 amino acids. Germline CDR1 KGHSH, CDR2 LQKENI. This CDR3 reads CASSPPSGQGYSPLHF.

The rearrangement joins TRBV5-1 to TRBJ1-1; TCRdb selects TRBD1, and the lack of DNA leaves this call unchecked. Germline V lookup: CDR1 SGHRS, CDR2 YFSETQ. The CDR3 totals 13 residues. CDR3 amino acids: CASSLGTDSEAFF. The full variable domain, in which reference TRBV5-1 and TRBJ1-1 provide the parts outside the CDR3, is KAGVTQTPRYLIKTRGQQVTLSCSPISGHRSVSWYQQTPGQGLQFLFEYFSETQRNKGNFPGRFSGRQFSNSRSEMNVSTLELGDSALYLCASSLGTDSEAFFGQGTRLTVV.

This chain connects TRBV11-2 to TRBJ2-3; without DNA, the TCRdb call of TRBD2 cannot be checked. The length of the CDR3 is 18 residues. Germline values: CDR1 SGHAT, CDR2 FQNNGV. This CDR3 is CASSLVGGMLGLTDTQYF.

The rearrangement uses TRBV12-3 or TRBV12-4 and TRBJ1-2; the TCRdb D gene call, TRBD1, has no DNA to confirm it. This CDR3 has 14 amino acids. This chain's CDR3 is CASTFEGKDYGYTF.

V and J are TRBV12-3 or TRBV12-4 and TRBJ2-5; TCRdb returns TRBD2, unconfirmable since there is no DNA. The CDR3 is 15 amino acids. CDR3 protein: CASKTSGGAAETQYF.

The chain employs TRBV6-6 and TRBJ1-2. The CDR3 loop spans 14 amino acids. Germline CDR1 MNHNY, CDR2 SVGAGI (reference sequence). CDR3 region: CASTPRRVNYGYTF.

The chain links TRBV11-2 to TRBJ2-3; TCRdb names TRBD2, which stays unverified in the absence of DNA. The CDR3 has 19 amino acids. The germline V gene has CDR1 SGHAT and CDR2 FQNNGV. The CDR3 is CASSSSPAARWELTDTQYF.